The 21 T cell receptor beta chains in this list originate from one sample, sequenced in a study of T cells in Graves' hyperthyroidism and ophthalmopathy. TCR beta CDR3 regions were amplified from RNA transcripts. First-round RT-PCR with HTBI primers amplified the TCR CDR3 region. A single record per CDR3 protein comes from TCRdb applying MiXCR to the multiplex PCR reads. The table records 550,000 to 650,000 distinct CDR3 sequences, 11% to 15% of them present only once. Sequenced material: blood. The receptors were gathered from a woman aged 40-49 years with Graves' hyperthyroidism.

This clonotype was recorded at least ten times. The chain combines TRBV5-1 with TRBJ2-2; 7 bases align to TRBD1. V lost 5 bases, J lost 3 bases, and 28 bases stayed unmatched. The germline CDR1 and CDR2 sequences are SGHRS and YFSETQ. This CDR3 is built from 22 residues. The CDR3 DNA reads TGCGCCAGCAGAGAGATAGGACAATTATGGGACAGCCCCTTTCATGACACCGGGGAGCTGTTTTTT. It translates to CASREIGQLWDSPFHDTGELFF.

This clonotype was detected ten times or more. J is TRBJ1-1 and V is TRBV10-3; a weak D match, TRBD1 (6 bases). The CDR3 totals 12 residues. V lost 4 bases, J lost 10 bases, and 13 bases lay in between. Germline lookup yields CDR1 ENHRY and CDR2 SYGVKD. The DNA for the CDR3 is TGTGCCATCAGTGGGGGACAAGACGGAGCTTTCTTT. It is translated as CAISGGQDGAFF.

This chain links TRBV25-1 with TRBJ1-2; D remains unclear. This CDR3 is built from 13 residues. V gave up 3 bases and J gave up 7 bases, with 12 bases separating them. Germline V gene sequence: CDR1 MGHDK, CDR2 SYGVNS. CDR3 protein: CASSERPTGGYTF. As DNA, the CDR3 is TGTGCCAGCAGTGAGCGTCCCACTGGTGGCTACACCTTC.

There are many counts of this clonotype. The chain couples TRBV2 to TRBJ1-5; 7 nucleotides align to TRBD1. The CDR3 covers 14 residues. CDR1 and CDR2 (germline): SNHLY, FYNNEI. J lost 5 bases, V lost 4 bases, and 5 bases had no gene match. The CDR3 loop is CASSGQGMDQPQHF. As DNA, the CDR3 is TGTGCCAGCAGTGGACAGGGAATGGATCAGCCCCAGCATTTT.

This clonotype was picked up a small number of times. The chain uses TRBV3-1 and TRBJ1-1; D ambiguous. The germline V gene encodes CDR1 LGHDT and CDR2 YNNKEL (reference sequence). CDR3 length equals 14 residues. Trimming removed 4 bases at V and 1 base at J, with 10 bases between. DNA of the CDR3: TGTGCCAGCAGCCTCTTCGGACGGAACACTGAAGCTTTCTTT. This encodes CASSLFGRNTEAFF. Filled out from reference TRBV3-1 and TRBJ1-1, the complete variable domain reads DTAVSQTPKYLVTQMGNDKSIKCEQNLGHDTMYWYKQDSKKFLKIMFSYNNKELIINETVPNRFSPKSPDKAHLNLHINSLELGDSAVYFCASSLFGRNTEAFFGQGTRLTVV.

The chain recombines TRBV11-2 with TRBJ2-1, with TRBD2 matching 8 bases. Germline V gives CDR1 SGHAT, CDR2 FQNNGV. The length of the CDR3 is 16 residues. Losses at the gene ends were 2 bases for V and 7 bases for J; bases not matched to a gene: 10. CDR3 nucleotide sequence: TGTGCCAGCAGCTTACCCGAGGTGGAGCGGGGGAATGAGCAGTTCTTC. It is translated as CASSLPEVERGNEQFF. The variable domain in full, with the rest retrieved from reference TRBV11-2 and TRBJ2-1, is EAGVAQSPRYKIIEKRQSVAFWCNPISGHATLYWYQQILGQGPKLLIQFQNNGVVDDSQLPKDRFSAERLKGVDSTLKIQPAKLEDSAVYLCASSLPEVERGNEQFFGPGTRLTVL.

This rearrangement joins TRBV4-2 to TRBJ1-3; D gene uncertain. Germline V lookup: CDR1 LGHNA, CDR2 YNFKEQ. The length of the CDR3 is 17 residues. Trimming took 2 bases from V and 4 from J, leaving 18 bases between them. The CDR3, as DNA: TGTGCCAGCAGCCAAACCCATAACGAGGTGAAAGGAAACACCATATATTTT. Encoded protein: CASSQTHNEVKGNTIYF.

This clonotype was detected many times. The chain recombines TRBV11-1 with TRBJ1-1, with unresolved D. CDR1 and CDR2 from the germline V gene are SGHAT and FQDESV (reference sequence). The CDR3 contains 14 residues. V lost 5 bases to trimming and J lost 0 bases, with 10 bases between them. In DNA form, the CDR3 reads TGTGCCAGCAGCCATAATAGGTTGAACACTGAAGCTTTCTTT. It encodes CASSHNRLNTEAFF.

This clonotype occurred many times. The chain couples TRBV20-1 to TRBJ2-4, with D possibly being TRBD1 (6 bases). Germline CDR1 and CDR2: DFQATT and SNEGSKA (reference sequence). There are 15 residues in the CDR3. V shed 1 base and J shed 2 bases, with 12 bases lying between them. CDR3 sequence (DNA): TGCAGTGCTAGAGGATCACAGGGAACCAAAAACATTCAGTACTTC. It yields the protein CSARGSQGTKNIQYF.

This clonotype came up many times. This chain uses TRBV7-2 with TRBJ2-1; possible D gene TRBD1, 6 bases. The CDR3 sequence is 13 residues long. The V end was cut by 8 bases, the J end by 5 bases, with 13 bases between. From germline, CDR1 is SGHTA and CDR2 FQGNSA. The CDR3 protein is CASGTRGNNEQFF. CDR3 coding DNA: TGTGCCAGCGGGACGAGGGGGAACAATGAGCAGTTCTTC. The variable domain in full, with the rest retrieved from reference TRBV7-2 and TRBJ2-1, is GAGVSQSPSNKVTEKGKDVELRCDPISGHTALYWYRQSLGQGLEFLIYFQGNSAPDKSGLPSDRFSAERTGGSVSTLTIQRTQQEDSAVYLCASGTRGNNEQFFGPGTRLTVL.

Many counts were recorded for this clonotype. The chain links TRBV7-9 to TRBJ2-7; a weak D match, TRBD2 (6 bases). Germline-derived CDR1 and CDR2 are SEHNR and FQNEAQ (reference sequence). V shed 1 base and J shed 2 bases, with 15 bases lying between them. The CDR3 consists of 16 residues. In DNA form, the CDR3 reads TGTGCCAGCAGCTTAGAGGCTAGCGCCACCCCCTACGAGCAGTACTTC. It codes for CASSLEASATPYEQYF.

This clonotype was detected ten times or more. The V call is TRBV7-2, the J call TRBJ2-2; 7 bases are shared with TRBD2. The CDR3 has 16 amino acids. Germline assignment: CDR1 SGHTA and CDR2 FQGNSA. The ends lost 5 bases at V and 5 bases at J; junction bases unmatched: 11. The CDR3 spells CASSLPWEGRTGELFF. CDR3 in DNA: TGTGCCAGCAGCCTCCCCTGGGAGGGCCGGACCGGGGAGCTGTTTTTT.

The rearrangement uses TRBV4-1 and TRBJ2-5; 8 nucleotides agree with TRBD1. CDR1 and CDR2 from the germline V gene are MGHRA and YSYEKL. The CDR3 runs 17 residues. With 0 bases clipped from V and 5 bases from J, the junction kept 11 bases outside the gene matches. For the CDR3, the DNA is TGCGCCAGCAGCCAAGATCCCCCAGGGGGCGATTCGGAGACCCAGTACTTC. Its protein product is CASSQDPPGGDSETQYF.

Many counts were recorded for this clonotype. The chain couples TRBV5-1 to TRBJ1-5, with D possibly being TRBD1 (6 bases). CDR3 size: 16 residues. V lost 4 bases, J lost 0 bases, and 14 bases lay in between. Germline values: CDR1 SGHRS, CDR2 YFSETQ. Written as DNA, the CDR3 is TGCGCCAGCAGCCCCTGGGGGCAGGATAGCAATCAGCCCCAGCATTTT. Translating it yields CASSPWGQDSNQPQHF. Looking up the rest from reference TRBV5-1 and TRBJ1-5 gives the full variable domain: KAGVTQTPRYLIKTRGQQVTLSCSPISGHRSVSWYQQTPGQGLQFLFEYFSETQRNKGNFPGRFSGRQFSNSRSEMNVSTLELGDSALYLCASSPWGQDSNQPQHFGDGTRLSIL.

The CDR3 DNA reads TGTGCCAGCAGCCCCGAACAGGGGACAGATACGCAGTATTTT. This sequence encodes CASSPEQGTDTQYF. The genes are TRBV7-2 and TRBJ2-3; 7 positions agree with TRBD1. The germline V gene has CDR1 SGHTA and CDR2 FQGNSA. The length of the CDR3 is 14 residues. The ends lost 5 bases at V and 3 bases at J; junction bases unmatched: 5.

This clonotype appeared many times. This chain connects TRBV5-5 to TRBJ2-7; 7 bases fit TRBD1. Germline V gene sequence: CDR1 SGHKS, CDR2 YYEKEE (reference sequence). The CDR3 is 16 amino acids. V was clipped by 1 base and J by 2 bases; unmatched bases: 9. The CDR3 DNA reads TGTGCCAGCAGCTTGTCGTCCGGGACAGCCGCCTACGAGCAGTACTTC. Translation: CASSLSSGTAAYEQYF.

The gene calls are TRBV13 and TRBJ2-1, with a weak D call TRBD2 (6 bases). This CDR3 contains 19 residues. Germline V gives CDR1 PRHDT, CDR2 FYEKMQ (reference sequence). The V end was cut by 5 bases, the J end by 7 bases, with 30 bases between. The CDR3 here is CASSLLDITGGGKENEQFF. The CDR3 bases are TGTGCCAGCAGCCTTCTCGATATAACTGGGGGAGGTAAAGAGAATGAGCAGTTCTTC.

This clonotype appeared many times. V is TRBV5-1 and J is TRBJ2-1; D is perhaps TRBD2 (6 bases). The ends were cut back, 3 bases at V and 8 bases at J, with 18 bases in the middle. CDR1 is SGHRS and CDR2 is YFSETQ in the germline V gene. The CDR3 has 15 amino acids. Written as DNA, the CDR3 is TGCGCCAGCAGCTCTACTAGCTACAAAGGGGATGAGCAGTTCTTC. It translates to CASSSTSYKGDEQFF.

This clonotype showed up many times. The rearrangement uses TRBV12-3 or TRBV12-4 and TRBJ2-3; 8 bases map to TRBD2. The CDR3 runs to 16 residues. The V and J ends lost 5 bases and 5 bases, in that order; junction bases with no gene match: 12. CDR3 coding DNA: TGTGCCAGCAGTGGGAAGACTAGCGCCTCAGGAGATACGCAGTATTTT. Residues: CASSGKTSASGDTQYF.

This clonotype has only a few counts. The rearrangement joins TRBV5-8 to TRBJ1-1; D remains unclear. The CDR3 has 13 residues. The V end was cut by 4 bases, the J end by 1 base, with 8 bases between. Germline CDR1 is SGHTS and CDR2 is YDEGEE. CDR3 coding DNA: TGTGCCAGCAGCCCTTCGTGGAACACTGAAGCTTTCTTT. Translation: CASSPSWNTEAFF.

This clonotype appeared once. This chain connects TRBV12-5 to TRBJ2-1; 9 bases agree with TRBD1. Losses at the gene ends were 5 bases for V and 5 bases for J; bases not matched to a gene: 7. Germline V gives CDR1 LGHNT, CDR2 FRNRAP. The CDR3 spans 15 residues. DNA of the CDR3: TGTGCTAGTGGTCCGGGACAGGGATCCCACAATGAGCAGTTCTTC. It is translated as CASGPGQGSHNEQFF.